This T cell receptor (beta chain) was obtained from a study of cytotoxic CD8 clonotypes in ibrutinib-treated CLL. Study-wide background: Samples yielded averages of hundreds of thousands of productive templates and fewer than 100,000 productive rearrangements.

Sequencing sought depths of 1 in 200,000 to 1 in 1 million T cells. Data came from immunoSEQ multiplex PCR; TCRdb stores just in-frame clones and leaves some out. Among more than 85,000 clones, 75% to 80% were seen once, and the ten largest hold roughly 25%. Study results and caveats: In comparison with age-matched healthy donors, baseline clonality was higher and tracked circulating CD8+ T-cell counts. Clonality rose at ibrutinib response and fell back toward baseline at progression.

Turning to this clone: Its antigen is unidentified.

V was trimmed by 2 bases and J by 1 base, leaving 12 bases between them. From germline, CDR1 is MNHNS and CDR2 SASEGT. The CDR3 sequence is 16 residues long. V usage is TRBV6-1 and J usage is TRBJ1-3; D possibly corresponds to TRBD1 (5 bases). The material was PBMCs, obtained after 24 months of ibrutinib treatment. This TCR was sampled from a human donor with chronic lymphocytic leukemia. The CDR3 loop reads CASSELEGRSGNTIYF. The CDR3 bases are TGTGCCAGCAGTGAATTAGAGGGGAGGTCTGGAAACACCATATATTTT.